This TCR beta chain was sequenced during a study of T cells after yellow fever vaccination. For TCR, cDNA came from 5'RACE template switching, which added a universal primer site and UMIs. TCRdb recomputed calls from the 5' RACE reads with MiXCR, one row per CDR3 protein. This table has more than 45,000 distinct CDR3 sequences, around 6.2% appearing once. Looked up from germline, CDR1 is LGHNA and CDR2 is YSLEER. V trimming: 1 base; J trimming: 6 bases; junction bases outside the gene matches: 8. The CDR3 is 15 amino acids. Study results and caveats: Almost all vaccine-responding clonotypes went undetected in sorted memory subsets on day 0.

This clonotype came up many times. This sample comprised PBMCs, either bulk or a sorted T-cell subset (CD4+, CD8+, memory, or dextramer-sorted; not recorded which), obtained on the day of the yellow fever booster vaccination. The sequence derives from a man younger than 30 who received the YFV17D yellow fever vaccine. This chain links TRBV4-3 with TRBJ2-7, with 8 bases matching TRBD2. This CDR3 reads CASSQVSGGGSEQYF. CDR3 in DNA: TGCGCCAGCAGCCAAGTTTCGGGAGGGGGTTCCGAGCAGTACTTC.